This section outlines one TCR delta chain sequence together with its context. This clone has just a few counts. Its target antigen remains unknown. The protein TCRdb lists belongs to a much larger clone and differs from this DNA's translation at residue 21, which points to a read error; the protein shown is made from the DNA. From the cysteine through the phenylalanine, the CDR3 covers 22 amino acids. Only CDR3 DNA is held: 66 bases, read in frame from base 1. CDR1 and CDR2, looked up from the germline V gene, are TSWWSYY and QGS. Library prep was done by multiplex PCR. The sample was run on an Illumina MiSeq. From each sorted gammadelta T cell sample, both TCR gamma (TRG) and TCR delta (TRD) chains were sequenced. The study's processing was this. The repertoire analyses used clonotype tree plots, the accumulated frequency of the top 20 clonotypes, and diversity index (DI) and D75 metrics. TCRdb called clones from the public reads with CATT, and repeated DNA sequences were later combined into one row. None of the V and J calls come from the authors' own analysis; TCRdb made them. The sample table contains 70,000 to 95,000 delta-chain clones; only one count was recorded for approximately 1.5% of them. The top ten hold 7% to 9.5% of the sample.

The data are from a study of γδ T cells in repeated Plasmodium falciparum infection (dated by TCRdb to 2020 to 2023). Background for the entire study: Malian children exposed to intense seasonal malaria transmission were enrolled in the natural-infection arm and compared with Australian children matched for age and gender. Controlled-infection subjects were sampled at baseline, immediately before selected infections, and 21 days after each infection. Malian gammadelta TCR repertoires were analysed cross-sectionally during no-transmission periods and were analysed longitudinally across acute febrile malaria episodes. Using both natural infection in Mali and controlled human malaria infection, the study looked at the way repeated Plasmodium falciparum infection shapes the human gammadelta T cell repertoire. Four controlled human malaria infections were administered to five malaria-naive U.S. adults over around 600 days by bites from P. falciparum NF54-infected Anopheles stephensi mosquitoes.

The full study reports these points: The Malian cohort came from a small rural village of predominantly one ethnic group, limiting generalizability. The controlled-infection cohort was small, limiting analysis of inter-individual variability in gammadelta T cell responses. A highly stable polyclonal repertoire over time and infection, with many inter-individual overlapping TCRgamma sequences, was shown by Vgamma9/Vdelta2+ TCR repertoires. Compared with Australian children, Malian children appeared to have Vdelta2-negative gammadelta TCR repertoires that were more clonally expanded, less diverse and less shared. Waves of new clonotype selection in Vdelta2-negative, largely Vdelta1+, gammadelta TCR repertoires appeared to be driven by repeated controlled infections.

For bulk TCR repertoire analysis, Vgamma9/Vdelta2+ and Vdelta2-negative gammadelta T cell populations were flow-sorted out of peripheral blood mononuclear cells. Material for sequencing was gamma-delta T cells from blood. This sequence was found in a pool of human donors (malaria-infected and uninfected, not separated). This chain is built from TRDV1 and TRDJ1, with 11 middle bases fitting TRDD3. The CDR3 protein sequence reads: CALGEPSYGLLGDICYTDKLTF. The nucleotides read TGTGCTCTTGGGGAACCTTCCTACGGTCTACTGGGGGATATTTGCTACACCGATAAACTCACCTTT.